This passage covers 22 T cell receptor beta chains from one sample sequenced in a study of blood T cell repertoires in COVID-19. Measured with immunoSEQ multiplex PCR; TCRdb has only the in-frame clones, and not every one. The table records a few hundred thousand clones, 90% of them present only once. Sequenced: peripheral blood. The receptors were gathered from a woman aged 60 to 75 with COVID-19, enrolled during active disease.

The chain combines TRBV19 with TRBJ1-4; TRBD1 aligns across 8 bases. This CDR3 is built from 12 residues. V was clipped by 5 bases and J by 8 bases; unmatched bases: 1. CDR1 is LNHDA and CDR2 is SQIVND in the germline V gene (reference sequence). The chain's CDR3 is CASSSGGEKLFF. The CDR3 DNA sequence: TGTGCCAGTAGTTCAGGGGGCGAAAAACTGTTTTTT.

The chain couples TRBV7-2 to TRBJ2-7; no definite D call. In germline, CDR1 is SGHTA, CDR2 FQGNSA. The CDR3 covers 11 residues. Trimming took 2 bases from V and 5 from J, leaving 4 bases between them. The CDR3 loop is CASSLRDEQYF. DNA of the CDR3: TGTGCCAGCAGCTTAAGAGACGAGCAGTACTTC.

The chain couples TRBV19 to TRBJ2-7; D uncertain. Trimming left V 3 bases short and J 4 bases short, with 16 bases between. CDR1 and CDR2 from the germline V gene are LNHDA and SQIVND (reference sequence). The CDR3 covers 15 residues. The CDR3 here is CASSITPQAWYEQYF. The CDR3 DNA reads TGTGCCAGTAGTATCACCCCCCAGGCTTGGTACGAGCAGTACTTC.

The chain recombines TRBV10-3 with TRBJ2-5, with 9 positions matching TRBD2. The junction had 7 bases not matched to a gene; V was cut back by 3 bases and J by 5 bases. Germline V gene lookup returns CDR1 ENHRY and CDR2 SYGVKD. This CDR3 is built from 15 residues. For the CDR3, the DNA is TGTGCCATCAGTGACTTAGCGGGGGCACGCGAGACCCAGTACTTC. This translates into CAISDLAGARETQYF.

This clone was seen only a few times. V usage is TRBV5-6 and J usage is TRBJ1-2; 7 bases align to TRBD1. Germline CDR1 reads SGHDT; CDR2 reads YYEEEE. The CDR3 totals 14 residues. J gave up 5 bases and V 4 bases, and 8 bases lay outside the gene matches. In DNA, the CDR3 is TGTGCCAGCAGCGTTGTAGGGGGCAAATATGGCTACACCTTC. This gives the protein CASSVVGGKYGYTF.

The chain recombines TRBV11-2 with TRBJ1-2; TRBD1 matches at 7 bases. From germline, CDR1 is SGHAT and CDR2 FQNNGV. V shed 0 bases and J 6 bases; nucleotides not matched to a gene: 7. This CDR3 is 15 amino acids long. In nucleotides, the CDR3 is TGTGCCAGCAGCTTAGATGCGACAGGGTACAATGGCTACACCTTC. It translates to CASSLDATGYNGYTF.

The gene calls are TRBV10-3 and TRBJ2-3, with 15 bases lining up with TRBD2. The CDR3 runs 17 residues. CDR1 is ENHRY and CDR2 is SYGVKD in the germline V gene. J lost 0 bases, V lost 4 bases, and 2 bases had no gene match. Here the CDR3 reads CAISGTSGGASTDTQYF. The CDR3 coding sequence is TGTGCCATCAGTGGGACTAGCGGGGGGGCTAGCACAGATACGCAGTATTTT.

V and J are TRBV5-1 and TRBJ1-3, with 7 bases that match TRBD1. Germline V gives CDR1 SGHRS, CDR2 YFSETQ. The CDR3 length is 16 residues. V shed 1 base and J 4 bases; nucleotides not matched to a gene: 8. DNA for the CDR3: TGCGCCAGCAGCTTGCTCGGGACAGTCAACGGAAACACCATATATTTT. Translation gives CASSLLGTVNGNTIYF.

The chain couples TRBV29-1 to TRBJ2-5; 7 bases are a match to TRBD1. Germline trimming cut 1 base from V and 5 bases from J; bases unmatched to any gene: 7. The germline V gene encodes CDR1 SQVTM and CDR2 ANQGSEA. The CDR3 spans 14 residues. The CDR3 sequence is CSVEGDSRVETQYF. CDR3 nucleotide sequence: TGCAGCGTTGAAGGGGACAGCCGTGTGGAGACCCAGTACTTC. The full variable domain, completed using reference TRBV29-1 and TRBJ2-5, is SAVISQKPSRDICQRGTSLTIQCQVDSQVTMMFWYRQQPGQSLTLIATANQGSEATYESGFVIDKFPISRPNLTFSTLTVSNMSPEDSSIYLCSVEGDSRVETQYFGPGTRLLVL.

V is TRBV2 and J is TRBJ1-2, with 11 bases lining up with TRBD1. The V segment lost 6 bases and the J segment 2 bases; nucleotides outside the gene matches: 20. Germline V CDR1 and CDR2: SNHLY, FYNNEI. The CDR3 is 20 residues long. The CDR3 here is CASRGQGEMAPTGWNYGYTF. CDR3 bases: TGTGCCAGCAGGGGACAGGGGGAGATGGCTCCGACGGGATGGAACTATGGCTACACCTTC.

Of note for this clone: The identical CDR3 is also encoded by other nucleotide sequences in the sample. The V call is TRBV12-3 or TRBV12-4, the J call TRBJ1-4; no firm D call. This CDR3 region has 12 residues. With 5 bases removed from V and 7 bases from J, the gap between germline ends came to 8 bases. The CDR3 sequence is CASSTTGEKLFF. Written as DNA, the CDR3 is TGTGCCAGCAGTACGACTGGTGAAAAACTGTTTTTT.

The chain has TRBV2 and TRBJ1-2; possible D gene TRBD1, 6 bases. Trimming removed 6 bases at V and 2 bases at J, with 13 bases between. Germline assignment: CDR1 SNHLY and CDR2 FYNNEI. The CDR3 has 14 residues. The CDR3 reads CASRGDTGNYGYTF. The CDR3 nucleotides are TGTGCCAGCAGGGGGGACACGGGGAACTATGGCTACACCTTC.

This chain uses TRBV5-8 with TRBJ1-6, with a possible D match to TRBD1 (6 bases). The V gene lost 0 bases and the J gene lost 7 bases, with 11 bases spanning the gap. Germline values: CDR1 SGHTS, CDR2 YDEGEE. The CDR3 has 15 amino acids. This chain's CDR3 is CASSLVGARNSPLHF. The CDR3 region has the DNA TGTGCCAGCAGCTTGGTGGGGGCGAGGAATTCACCCCTCCACTTT. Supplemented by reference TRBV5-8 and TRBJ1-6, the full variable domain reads EAGVTQSPTHLIKTRGQQATLRCSPISGHTSVYWYQQALGLGLQFLLWYDEGEERNRGNFPPRFSGRQFPNYSSELNVNALELEDSALYLCASSLVGARNSPLHFGNGTRLTVT.

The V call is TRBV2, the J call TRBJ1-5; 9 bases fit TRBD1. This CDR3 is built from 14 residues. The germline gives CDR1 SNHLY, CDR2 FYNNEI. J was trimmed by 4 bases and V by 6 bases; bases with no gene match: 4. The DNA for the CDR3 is TGTGCCAGCAGCGGGACAGGGAATAATCAGCCCCAGCATTTT. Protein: CASSGTGNNQPQHF.

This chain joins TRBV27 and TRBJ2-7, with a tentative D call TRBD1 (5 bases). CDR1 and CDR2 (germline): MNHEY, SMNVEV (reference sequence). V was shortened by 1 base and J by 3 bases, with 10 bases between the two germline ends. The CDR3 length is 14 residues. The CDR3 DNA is TGTGCCAGCAGTTTATTGGCAGGGAACTACGAGCAGTACTTC. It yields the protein CASSLLAGNYEQYF.

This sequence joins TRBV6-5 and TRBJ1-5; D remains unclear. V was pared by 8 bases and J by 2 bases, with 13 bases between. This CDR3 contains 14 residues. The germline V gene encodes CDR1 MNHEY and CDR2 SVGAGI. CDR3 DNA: TGTGCCAGCCAACTCCCGGTAGGCAATCAGCCCCAGCATTTT. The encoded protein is CASQLPVGNQPQHF.

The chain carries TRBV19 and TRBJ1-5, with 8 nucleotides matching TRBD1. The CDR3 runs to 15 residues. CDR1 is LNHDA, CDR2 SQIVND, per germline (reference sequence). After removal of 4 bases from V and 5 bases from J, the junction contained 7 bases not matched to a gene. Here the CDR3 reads CASSRTGQGYQPQHF. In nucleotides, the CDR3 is TGTGCCAGTAGTAGGACCGGACAGGGATATCAGCCCCAGCATTTT.

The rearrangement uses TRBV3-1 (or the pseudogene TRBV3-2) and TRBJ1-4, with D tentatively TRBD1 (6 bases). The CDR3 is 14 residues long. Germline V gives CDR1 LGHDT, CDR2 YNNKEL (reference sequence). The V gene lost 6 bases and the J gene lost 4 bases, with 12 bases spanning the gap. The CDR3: CASSPGAINEKLFF. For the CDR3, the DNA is TGTGCCAGCAGTCCAGGGGCTATTAATGAAAAACTGTTTTTT.

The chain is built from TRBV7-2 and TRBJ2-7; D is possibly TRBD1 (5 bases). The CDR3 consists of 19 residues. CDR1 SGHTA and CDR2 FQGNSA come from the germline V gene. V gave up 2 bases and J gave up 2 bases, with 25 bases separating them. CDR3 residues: CASSLSAPGPTSLPYEQYF. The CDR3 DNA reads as TGTGCCAGCAGCTTAAGTGCTCCAGGGCCAACCTCCCTCCCCTACGAGCAGTACTTC.

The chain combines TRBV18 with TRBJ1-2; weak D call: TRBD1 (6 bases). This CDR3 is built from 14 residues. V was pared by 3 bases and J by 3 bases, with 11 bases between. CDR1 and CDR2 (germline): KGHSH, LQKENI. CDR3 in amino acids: CASSPPGHDYGYTF. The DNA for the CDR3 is TGTGCCAGCTCACCCCCGGGACACGACTATGGCTACACCTTC.

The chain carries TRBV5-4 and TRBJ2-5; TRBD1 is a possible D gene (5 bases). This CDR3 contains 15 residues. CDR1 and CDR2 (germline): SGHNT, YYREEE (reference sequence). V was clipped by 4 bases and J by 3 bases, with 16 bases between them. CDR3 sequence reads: CASSPTGGREETQYF. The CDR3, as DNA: TGTGCCAGCAGCCCAACTGGTGGCAGGGAAGAGACCCAGTACTTC. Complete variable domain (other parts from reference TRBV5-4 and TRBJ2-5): ETGVTQSPTHLIKTRGQQVTLRCSSQSGHNTVSWYQQALGQGPQFIFQYYREEENGRGNFPPRFSGLQFPNYSSELNVNALELDDSALYLCASSPTGGREETQYFGPGTRLLVL.

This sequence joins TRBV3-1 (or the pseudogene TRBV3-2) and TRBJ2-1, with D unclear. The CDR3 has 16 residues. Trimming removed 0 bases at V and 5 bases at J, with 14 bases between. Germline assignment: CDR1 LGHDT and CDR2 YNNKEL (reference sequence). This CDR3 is CASSQDSAVRNNEQFF. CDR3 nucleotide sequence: TGTGCCAGCAGCCAAGATAGTGCGGTTCGGAACAATGAGCAGTTCTTC.